The 18 T cell receptor beta chains below all came from one sample that was sequenced in a study of cytomegalovirus exposure and HLA in healthy donors. Sequencing was performed with immunoSEQ multiplex PCR; in TCRdb, only in-frame clones are kept and a portion is missing. The table includes 110,000 or so clones, roughly 88% detected once. The specimen was PBMCs. The receptor set was obtained from a young man in good health and CMV-seronegative.

V gene TRBV7-8 combines with J gene TRBJ2-1, with D possibly TRBD1 on 7 matching bases. The CDR3 covers 16 residues. Trimming cost V 5 bases and J 0 bases, with 14 bases left between them. Germline CDR1 reads SGHVS; CDR2 reads FQNEAQ. CDR3 coding DNA: TGTGCCAGCAGCACCCGGCGGGACAGCTCCTACAATGAGCAGTTCTTC. Its translation is CASSTRRDSSYNEQFF.

The V gene is TRBV18, the J gene TRBJ1-1, with D uncertain. Trimming pared 3 bases from V and 4 bases from J, leaving 9 bases between. The CDR3 has 13 amino acids. From germline, CDR1 is KGHSH and CDR2 LQKENI. CDR3 protein: CASSPNKVTEAFF. The CDR3 coding sequence is TGTGCCAGCTCACCTAACAAAGTCACTGAAGCTTTCTTT.

The chain uses TRBV5-4 and TRBJ1-2; D uncertain. The V and J ends lost 4 bases and 3 bases respectively, with 22 bases between them. The CDR3 length is 17 residues. CDR1 and CDR2 (germline): SGHNT, YYREEE (reference sequence). CDR3 in DNA: TGTGCCAGCAGCCATTTGAGCTGGGCCCGATCGGACTATGGCTACACCTTC. It yields the protein CASSHLSWARSDYGYTF.

The chain uses TRBV6-5 and TRBJ2-5; 9 nucleotides agree with TRBD2. The V gene's germline CDR1 is MNHEY and CDR2 SVGAGI. CDR3 size: 14 residues. J was trimmed by 5 bases and V by 6 bases; bases with no gene match: 7. The CDR3 DNA reads as TGTGCCAGCAGGGCTAGCGGGGCGTTCGAGACCCAGTACTTC. This sequence encodes CASRASGAFETQYF.

The chain employs TRBV19 and TRBJ1-1; D gene ambiguous. Looked up from germline, CDR1 is LNHDA and CDR2 is SQIVND (reference sequence). The germline V and J ends were trimmed by 4 bases and 4 bases, with 10 bases remaining between them. The CDR3 is 13 amino acids. Here the CDR3 reads CASSTNLVTEAFF. The CDR3 coding sequence is TGTGCCAGTAGTACAAATTTAGTCACTGAAGCTTTCTTT.

The CDR3 sequence is CSVGRTGGVYEQFF. Written as DNA, the CDR3 is TGCAGCGTTGGGAGGACAGGGGGTGTTTATGAGCAGTTCTTC. The chain links TRBV29-1 to TRBJ2-1; TRBD1 matches 10 bases. Germline CDR1 is SQVTM and CDR2 is ANQGSEA. The CDR3 has 14 residues. V lost 4 bases, J lost 8 bases, and 8 bases stayed unmatched.

This clone came up once. CDR3 region: CASSSPGGVYGYTF. CDR3 nucleotide sequence: TGTGCCAGCAGTTCCCCGGGGGGCGTTTATGGCTACACCTTC. The chain carries TRBV28 and TRBJ1-2; possible D gene TRBD1, 6 bases. In germline, CDR1 is MDHEN, CDR2 SYDVKM. V lost 4 bases to trimming and J lost 5 bases, with 14 bases between them. The CDR3 runs 14 residues.

This clone was counted a few times. The rearrangement links TRBV27 to TRBJ1-4, with D uncertain. The V end was cut by 2 bases, the J end by 8 bases, with 9 bases between. Per germline, CDR1 MNHEY and CDR2 SMNVEV (reference sequence). The CDR3 has 13 residues. CDR3 in DNA: TGTGCCAGCAGTTTAGGAGAACCCGAAAAACTGTTTTTT. This translates into CASSLGEPEKLFF.

The CDR3 DNA sequence: TGTGCCAGCAGCTTAGTCACCGGGTCCAACCTCTACGAGCAGTACTTC. Encoded protein: CASSLVTGSNLYEQYF. The chain has TRBV11-2 and TRBJ2-7; D not resolved. The CDR3 length is 16 residues. Germline V gene sequence: CDR1 SGHAT, CDR2 FQNNGV. V gave up 1 base and J gave up 3 bases, with 16 bases separating them.

The chain recombines TRBV10-3 with TRBJ2-1, with TRBD1 matching over 7 bases. The CDR3 extends over 13 amino acids. Looked up from germline, CDR1 is ENHRY and CDR2 is SYGVKD. The J segment lost 6 bases and the V segment lost 4 bases, leaving 3 bases of the junction unmatched. The CDR3 spells CAISGRQGNEQFF. CDR3 DNA sequence: TGTGCCATCAGTGGACGACAGGGCAATGAGCAGTTCTTC.

This chain connects TRBV6-6 to TRBJ1-2; D might be TRBD1 (6 bases). Germline V gene lookup returns CDR1 MNHNY and CDR2 SVGAGI (reference sequence). This CDR3 has 14 residues. V lost 5 bases, J lost 8 bases, and 18 bases lay in between. This CDR3 reads CASSTTDRRRGYTF. In DNA form, the CDR3 reads TGTGCCAGCAGTACCACGGACAGAAGAAGGGGCTACACCTTC.

This chain uses TRBV10-3 with TRBJ2-1, with 10 bases identical to TRBD2. The CDR3 consists of 17 residues. V shed 6 bases and J 10 bases; nucleotides not matched to a gene: 18. Germline lookup yields CDR1 ENHRY and CDR2 SYGVKD. The CDR3 spells CAISQGDRTSGLGEQFF. CDR3 sequence (DNA): TGTGCCATCAGCCAGGGGGATAGGACTAGCGGACTGGGGGAGCAGTTCTTC.

The table lists this clone with a count of one. V usage is TRBV5-1 and J usage is TRBJ1-1, with 7 bases that match TRBD1. The CDR3 is 14 residues long. Germline values: CDR1 SGHRS, CDR2 YFSETQ. V shed 5 bases and J 3 bases; nucleotides not matched to a gene: 7. For the CDR3, the DNA is TGCGCCAGCAGTCGAGGACAGGCGGACACTGAAGCTTTCTTT. It is translated as CASSRGQADTEAFF.

This chain joins TRBV28 and TRBJ2-1; TRBD2 agrees at 8 bases. There are 15 residues in the CDR3. In germline, CDR1 is MDHEN, CDR2 SYDVKM. The V and J ends lost 5 bases and 8 bases, in that order; junction bases with no gene match: 11. The CDR3: CASSTRWSGSHEQFF. The CDR3 coding sequence is TGTGCCAGCAGTACCCGATGGAGCGGGAGCCATGAGCAGTTCTTC.

V gene TRBV5-1 combines with J gene TRBJ2-1, with TRBD2 as a possible D gene (6 bases). V was shortened by 1 base and J by 5 bases, with 10 bases between the two germline ends. The V gene's germline CDR1 is SGHRS and CDR2 YFSETQ. The CDR3 runs 14 residues. CDR3 protein: CASSLRRGNNEQFF. The CDR3 DNA reads TGCGCCAGCAGCTTGAGACGGGGGAACAATGAGCAGTTCTTC.

The rearrangement links TRBV7-8 to TRBJ1-1; D gene ambiguous. V was trimmed by 2 bases and J by 4 bases, leaving 11 bases between them. Germline V CDR1 and CDR2: SGHVS, FQNEAQ. The CDR3 has 14 amino acids. The CDR3: CASSLSQDITEAFF. The CDR3, as DNA: TGTGCCAGCAGCTTATCCCAGGATATCACTGAAGCTTTCTTT.

The chain recombines TRBV7-8 with TRBJ2-5; 8 bases agree with TRBD2. This CDR3 has 19 amino acids. The J segment lost 4 bases and the V segment lost 7 bases, leaving 23 bases of the junction unmatched. CDR1 and CDR2 from the germline V gene are SGHVS and FQNEAQ. The CDR3 DNA reads TGTGCCAGCACCCCTCTGAGGTGGGGAGCGGGAGAACCGCCAGAGACCCAGTACTTC. Translated, it gives CASTPLRWGAGEPPETQYF.

The chain couples TRBV2 to TRBJ2-5; D perhaps matches TRBD2 (6 bases). In germline, CDR1 is SNHLY, CDR2 FYNNEI. The ends were cut back, 6 bases at V and 0 bases at J, with 11 bases in the middle. The CDR3 extends over 14 amino acids. DNA for the CDR3: TGTGCCAGCAGGGAGGGCGAGCACCAAGAGACCCAGTACTTC. Protein product: CASREGEHQETQYF.